One sample yielded the 10 T cell receptor beta chains listed below, sequenced in a study of graft-versus-host responses after intestinal transplantation. Clones were sequenced by immunoSEQ multiplex PCR, and TCRdb holds only the in-frame ones, with some missing. The sample holds tens of thousands of clones; about four fifths are singletons and the top ten take about 0.42%. Which antigens these TCRs recognize remains unknown. Specimen: unstimulated CD4+ T cells sorted from spleen or lymph node cells, collected before transplant. Every receptor here comes from a human donor who was the organ donor for an intestinal transplant.

This clone was detected a few times. V gene TRBV2 combines with J gene TRBJ2-7; 8 bases match TRBD1. CDR3 length: 14 residues. Germline V gene lookup returns CDR1 SNHLY and CDR2 FYNNEI. The ends lost 4 bases at V and 6 bases at J; junction bases unmatched: 8. The CDR3 DNA follows: TGTGCCAGCAGTGCCCCGGACAGGGAACGCGAGCAGTACTTC. Encoded protein: CASSAPDREREQYF.

The chain combines TRBV7-2 with TRBJ2-3, with a weak D call TRBD2 (6 bases). Trimming left V 7 bases short and J 3 bases short, with 17 bases between. There are 15 residues in the CDR3. Germline CDR1 and CDR2: SGHTA and FQGNSA. This CDR3 reads CASMRRTTITDTQYF. The DNA for the CDR3 is TGTGCCAGCATGCGCCGGACTACGATTACAGATACGCAGTATTTT.

V gene TRBV7-2 combines with J gene TRBJ2-5; 14 nucleotides line up with TRBD2. The end of the DNA is better explained by TRBJ2-7, so the J call may be wrong. CDR1 and CDR2 from the germline V gene are SGHTA and FQGNSA. The CDR3 length is 15 residues. The CDR3 nucleotides read TGTGCCAGCAGCTTGACTAGCGGGGGGGCCTACGAGCAGTACTTC. Its protein is CASSLTSGGAYEQYF.

The chain joins TRBV10-2 to TRBJ1-1; 10 bases fit TRBD1. The CDR3 covers 15 residues. Germline V gene sequence: CDR1 WSHSY, CDR2 SAAADI. Trimming removed 7 bases from V and 0 bases from J; junction bases left unmatched: 5. The CDR3 spells CASIPGQGMNTEAFF. In DNA form, the CDR3 reads TGCGCCAGCATCCCGGGACAGGGGATGAACACTGAAGCTTTCTTT.

The V call is TRBV9, the J call TRBJ2-5, with TRBD2 identical over 9 bases. The CDR3 runs 17 residues. Trimming removed 0 bases from V and 3 bases from J; junction bases left unmatched: 9. Per the germline V gene, CDR1 is SGDLS and CDR2 is YYNGEE. CDR3: CASSVGGGGAGKETQYF. The CDR3, as DNA: TGTGCCAGCAGCGTAGGTGGCGGGGGGGCCGGAAAAGAGACCCAGTACTTC.

The genes are TRBV19 and TRBJ2-5, with TRBD2 identical over 14 bases. Germline CDR1 LNHDA, CDR2 SQIVND (reference sequence). V shed 6 bases, J shed 5 bases, and the junction held 11 bases outside the gene matches. This CDR3 is built from 17 residues. CDR3 DNA: TGTGCCAGTAGAAATAGGACTAGCGGGGGGTCTCTGGAGACCCAGTACTTC. Residues: CASRNRTSGGSLETQYF.

The chain carries TRBV6-1 and TRBJ2-7; D possibly corresponds to TRBD1 (7 bases). From germline, CDR1 is MNHNS and CDR2 SASEGT. The CDR3 length is 14 residues. Trimming left V 5 bases short and J 6 bases short, with 17 bases between. CDR3 nucleotides: TGTGCCAGCAGTTCCCAGGGGGGCTACGGCGAGCAGTACTTC. Residues: CASSSQGGYGEQYF.

This rearrangement joins TRBV30 to TRBJ1-6, with D possibly matching TRBD1 (5 bases). V lost 1 base and J lost 9, with 7 bases in between. Germline V gene data show CDR1 as GTSNPN and CDR2 as SVGIG (reference sequence). The CDR3 is 12 amino acids. The CDR3 sequence: CAWSGGGSPLHF. The CDR3 DNA sequence: TGTGCCTGGAGTGGGGGGGGTTCACCCCTCCACTTT.

V and J are TRBV15 and TRBJ1-3, with 7 nucleotides matching TRBD1. Germline loops: CDR1 LNHNV, CDR2 YYDKDF (reference sequence). There are 19 residues in the CDR3. Losses at the gene ends were 0 bases for V and 0 bases for J; bases not matched to a gene: 11. Here the CDR3 DNA reads TGTGCCACCAGCAGAGATGTTTATGAGGGGGCCTCCTCTGGAAACACCATATATTTT. It translates to CATSRDVYEGASSGNTIYF.

This rearrangement joins TRBV25-1 to TRBJ2-1; weak D call: TRBD2 (5 bases). Germline values: CDR1 MGHDK, CDR2 SYGVNS. The V and J ends lost 7 bases and 5 bases respectively, with 24 bases between them. The CDR3 extends over 17 amino acids. CDR3 DNA: TGTGCCAGCATCCTGAAGGGAGATGGTCCAGTAAACAATGAGCAGTTCTTC. It translates to CASILKGDGPVNNEQFF.